The 14 T cell receptor beta chains given below trace back to one sample, sequenced in a study of cytomegalovirus exposure and HLA in healthy donors. The PCR contained 60 Vbeta and 13 Jbeta primers. Sequencing used immunoSEQ multiplex PCR; TCRdb keeps in-frame clones, though not all of them. In the table there are roughly 160,000 clones, 70% to 80% of which are singletons. The source material was PBMCs. The receptors here all came from a man in his thirties or forties in good health and CMV-seropositive.

This rearrangement joins TRBV28 to TRBJ1-1, with D unresolved. The CDR3 totals 14 residues. With 4 bases removed from V and 8 bases from J, the gap between germline ends came to 17 bases. Germline V gene lookup returns CDR1 MDHEN and CDR2 SYDVKM. Here the CDR3 DNA reads TGTGCCAGCAGTTCCGCCCCGCGGCCTGAAGAAGCTTTCTTT. Its translation: CASSSAPRPEEAFF. Full variable domain (remainder filled in from reference TRBV28 and TRBJ1-1): DVKVTQSSRYLVKRTGEKVFLECVQDMDHENMFWYRQDPGLGLRLIYFSYDVKMKEKGDIPEGYSVSREKKERFSLILESASTNQTSMYLCASSSAPRPEEAFFGQGTRLTVV.

The CDR3 protein is CASTRPEAYEQYF. The CDR3 DNA is TGTGCCAGCACCCGACCGGAGGCCTACGAGCAGTACTTC. The rearrangement joins TRBV6-1 to TRBJ2-7, with a tentative D call TRBD2 (5 bases). Germline assignment: CDR1 MNHNS and CDR2 SASEGT. CDR3 size: 13 residues. V was cut by 7 bases and J by 2 bases, with 12 bases left in between.

The chain uses TRBV2 and TRBJ2-3; D is undetermined. CDR1 is SNHLY and CDR2 is FYNNEI in the germline V gene. The CDR3 is made up of 14 amino acids. V lost 3 bases and J lost 5, with 12 bases in between. CDR3 sequence reads: CASSEGLLGDTQYF. As DNA, the CDR3 is TGTGCCAGCAGTGAGGGCCTCCTTGGAGATACGCAGTATTTT.

The chain links TRBV19 to TRBJ1-5, with 7 positions matching TRBD1. The germline CDR1 and CDR2 sequences are LNHDA and SQIVND (reference sequence). V shed 6 bases, J shed 3 bases, and the junction held 5 bases outside the gene matches. CDR3 length equals 14 residues. CDR3 sequence (DNA): TGTGCCAGTAGGGAGACAGGGCCCAATCAGCCCCAGCATTTT. This sequence encodes CASRETGPNQPQHF.

The rearrangement links TRBV30 to TRBJ2-3, with D unresolved. Germline V CDR1 and CDR2: GTSNPN, SVGIG (reference sequence). V was shortened by 1 base and J by 0 bases, with 8 bases between the two germline ends. This CDR3 comprises 14 residues. The CDR3 DNA sequence: TGTGCCTGGAGTGGTCGTATCAGCACAGATACGCAGTATTTT. It encodes CAWSGRISTDTQYF.

This clone was observed a single time. This rearrangement joins TRBV7-2 to TRBJ1-2, with no clear D. The V end lost 6 bases, the J end lost 5 bases, and 19 bases lay between the germline ends. This CDR3 comprises 15 residues. CDR1 and CDR2 (germline): SGHTA, FQGNSA. CDR3 in DNA: TGTGCCAGCAGAGAAACGCGAGTTGACGGGTATGGCTACACCTTC. This encodes CASRETRVDGYGYTF.

The chain combines TRBV6-5 with TRBJ1-2; tentatively, D is TRBD1 (6 bases). The V gene's germline CDR1 is MNHEY and CDR2 SVGAGI. This CDR3 contains 14 residues. V shed 6 bases and J shed 6 bases, with 17 bases lying between them. CDR3 DNA: TGTGCCAGCAGGACCTCCGGGACAAGACATGGCTACACCTTC. It specifies CASRTSGTRHGYTF.

The chain combines TRBV6-1 with TRBJ2-1; D gene ambiguous. The CDR3 has 16 residues. The germline V gene has CDR1 MNHNS and CDR2 SASEGT. Trimming took off 4 bases at V and 5 bases at J, with 18 bases between the two ends. CDR3 nucleotides: TGTGCCAGCAGTGCTAACTCTTTGTACCCACACAATGAGCAGTTCTTC. Its protein product is CASSANSLYPHNEQFF.

This clone was picked up one time. The genes are TRBV2 and TRBJ1-6; D ambiguous. This CDR3 spans 15 amino acids. V lost 6 bases, J lost 0 bases, and 9 bases lay in between. Germline CDR1 SNHLY, CDR2 FYNNEI. This chain's CDR3 is CASSSESSYNSPLHF. The CDR3 DNA reads as TGTGCCAGCAGCTCAGAATCCTCCTATAATTCACCCCTCCACTTT. The complete variable domain, with remaining parts taken from reference TRBV2 and TRBJ1-6, reads EPEVTQTPSHQVTQMGQEVILRCVPISNHLYFYWYRQILGQKVEFLVSFYNNEISEKSEIFDDQFSVERPDGSNFTLKIRSTKLEDSAMYFCASSSESSYNSPLHFGNGTRLTVT.

This clone was counted a few times. The rearrangement joins TRBV7-6 to TRBJ1-4; 7 bases fit TRBD1. In germline, CDR1 is SGHVS, CDR2 FNYEAQ. The V segment lost 5 bases and the J segment 3 bases; nucleotides outside the gene matches: 3. This CDR3 comprises 14 residues. DNA for the CDR3: TGTGCCAGCAGCCGGGGACAGTCTAATGAAAAACTGTTTTTT. Amino acids: CASSRGQSNEKLFF.

The chain links TRBV4-1 to TRBJ2-3; tentative D call: TRBD2 (5 bases). CDR1 is MGHRA and CDR2 is YSYEKL in the germline V gene. There are 16 residues in the CDR3. Trimming took off 4 bases at V and 5 bases at J, with 19 bases between the two ends. Written as DNA, the CDR3 is TGCGCCAGCAGCCCCGTCGGGGTGAGGATAGTAGATACGCAGTATTTT. Protein: CASSPVGVRIVDTQYF.

The chain uses TRBV6-5 and TRBJ2-7; 7 bases map to TRBD1. V lost 5 bases and J lost 2; bases outside the gene matches: 6. The germline CDR1 and CDR2 sequences are MNHEY and SVGAGI. This CDR3 is 14 amino acids long. The CDR3 bases are TGTGCCAGCAGTCCGGTAGGGGGCCCCTACGAGCAGTACTTC. Its translation is CASSPVGGPYEQYF.

In this sample, this clone turned up once. The CDR3 DNA is TGCAGTGTGACAGAGATGTACACCGGGGAGCTGTTTTTT. This translates into CSVTEMYTGELFF. The chain couples TRBV29-1 to TRBJ2-2, with a possible D match to TRBD1 (5 bases). From germline, CDR1 is SQVTM and CDR2 ANQGSEA. The CDR3 contains 13 residues.

The V call is TRBV19, the J call TRBJ1-5; perhaps TRBD1 as D (6 bases). The V gene lost 4 bases and the J gene lost 0 bases, with 7 bases spanning the gap. The CDR3 has 14 amino acids. Germline values: CDR1 LNHDA, CDR2 SQIVND (reference sequence). CDR3 bases: TGTGCCAGTAGTACAGGGGTTAGCAATCAGCCCCAGCATTTT. Its translation is CASSTGVSNQPQHF.